This record covers a single T cell receptor beta chain. This clonotype was counted ten times or more. There is no known antigen for this receptor. Per-base qualities were not stored, and no clone one base away is much larger. The sample is drawn from a study of regulatory T cells in long-lasting Graves disease (dated by TCRdb to 2020 to 2022). Describing the broader study: Patients with newly diagnosed Graves' disease had been on antithyroid drugs for under 3 months. Peripheral blood TCR sequencing and RNA sequencing compared persistent Graves' disease patients with newly diagnosed Graves' disease patients. The study was registered as a clinical trial and conducted in China. TCR sequencing covered around 13 persistent and 20 newly diagnosed Graves' disease patients, some 33 samples in total. What the authors observed across the whole study: The authors acknowledged the small sample size as a limitation that may reduce accuracy. The study examined only peripheral blood because the primary lesion, thyroid tissue, could not be accessed. Only the TCR beta chain was sequenced and analyzed. Compared with newly diagnosed patients, patients with persistent Graves' disease had lower TCR Shannon entropy and fewer highly expanded clones, which suggests clonal expansion. Persistent patients shared more public clonotypes among themselves (around 3,000) than newly diagnosed patients did (approximately 900).

The meaning of the sample's time point label: newly diagnosed GD, antithyroid drugs for less than 3 months. RNA was extracted from PBMCs in TRIzol for both TCR sequencing and RNA sequencing. Graves' disease was diagnosed according to American Thyroid Association guidelines. Recruitment of patients was carried out at an endocrinology department in Xi'an, China. Each patient gave 7.5 to 10 milliliters of peripheral blood, collected in an EDTA anticoagulant tube. Ficoll Paque Plus density gradient separation was used to isolate PBMCs, and no further T cell sorting was performed. An Agilent 2100 Bioanalyzer and agarose gel were used to check RNA quality, while a NanoDrop 2000 measured RNA concentration. The protocol used for the library was multiplex PCR. Sequencing instrument: Illumina HiSeq 4000. To build TCR beta libraries, CDR3 regions were amplified by Arm-PCR using iRepertoire HTBI primers. PCR products were gel purified before sequencing. The authors' pipeline ran thus. Gene usage analysis of CDR3 amino acid clonotypes relied on the roughly 60 TRBV and around 14 TRBJ segments identified across samples. COPE and FqMerger were used to merge filtered high-quality paired reads into contigs. BLAST was used to align contigs to IMGT TRBV, TRBD and TRBJ reference genes, and CDR3 was defined according to IMGT. Any clonotype with a frequency above 0.1% was counted as a highly expanded clone. Repertoire diversity was measured by Shannon entropy, and V-J evenness by the Gini coefficient. Public clonotypes were defined as clonotypes shared by more than one individual. TCRdb trimmed the raw reads at Q25, called clones with MiXCR and kept productive beta chains. Each CDR3 protein appears once, grouped with its most common genes and DNA. These V and J calls rely on TCRdb rather than the paper's analysis. The sample table shows about 540,000 distinct CDR3 sequences, and about 14% are seen once. The biggest ten clones account for 8% to 10% of the sample.

These data were also filed under a second study, of T cells in Graves' hyperthyroidism and ophthalmopathy. The other study reports the following: Stable Graves' hyperthyroidism was defined as no progression to ophthalmopathy during 18 months of follow-up. Hyperthyroidism patients were aged 18 to 65 years and newly diagnosed, with disease duration of less than 2 months. Any patient with an uncontrolled infection, another autoimmune disease, pregnancy or lactation was excluded. Diagnoses were established on the basis of clinical symptoms, serum thyroxine and TRAb, thyroid ultrasound, and orbital computed tomography. The TCR CDR3 was subjected to a first round of RT-PCR using the HTBI primer set and the Qiagen OneStep RT-PCR kit. Most expanded thyroid clonotypes (frequency above 0.001) were also detected in blood, a finding suggesting that blood repertoires may reflect thyroid immune responses. A model built on a 13 V-J signature distinguished ophthalmopathy from stable hyperthyroidism, reaching about 89% sensitivity and 81.08% specificity in cross-validation and 80%/75% in testing. In validation, progression to ophthalmopathy was predicted by the model with 55% to 71% sensitivity and approximately 78% specificity, a median of approximately 7.1 months before onset. To identify TCR V-J signatures that set the groups apart, the researchers used a discovery cohort of about a hundred patients, made up of around 42 with Graves' ophthalmopathy and some 58 with stable Graves' hyperthyroidism. Prospective prediction of ophthalmopathy was tested in an independent validation cohort of 18 to 20 hyperthyroidism patients and 17 patients who later progressed to ophthalmopathy. For training and testing, the 110 or so patients in the discovery cohort were randomly divided in a 7:3 ratio. In addition, the study compared T-cell repertoires in thyroid tissue and in blood from about 6 Graves' hyperthyroidism patients. Once sampling was done, hyperthyroidism patients were given methimazole at a starting dose of 30 mg daily, whereas ophthalmopathy patients were given high-dose intravenous methylprednisolone. The libraries were constructed in a second round of multiplex PCR and then size-selected and purified. Sequencing of the libraries was done on an Illumina HiSeq2000 using paired-end 100 bp reads. SOAPnuke was used to process the raw data, removing reads that contained adapters or uncalled bases, had a mean Phred below 15, or lacked an exact match to the constant primer or identifier. High-quality paired reads were merged with COPE v1.2.5, and unique nucleotide sequences were defined as clonotypes. MiTCR v1.1 was used to align clonotypes to the IMGT TRBV, TRBD and TRBJ reference segments. Only V-J combinations with frequency above 0.0001, covering approximately 99% of repertoires, were analysed. A TCS score was defined as the ratio of F50 (clonal expansion) to E x V (chaos), with BLOSUM62-based TCRdist applied between CDR3 peptides within each V-J. Welch's t-statistics and random forest reduced fewer than 550 V-J features to 13, which were used in a naive Bayes classifier (R e1071). No statistical method was used to fix the sample size in advance, and group allocation was not hidden from the investigators. The paper reports TCR Vbeta CDR3 sequencing of approximately 140 peripheral blood samples: around 45 ophthalmopathy, under 80 hyperthyroidism and around 17 progressor patients.

The material sequenced was peripheral blood mononuclear cells (PBMCs), taken at new diagnosis, from a patient treated with antithyroid drugs. This TCR came from a man aged 25 to 45 with Graves disease. Donor details come from another sample of the same person, matched by shared clones.

The CDR3 reads CSARLTSGYNEQFF. Here is the DNA: TGCAGTGCTAGATTGACTAGCGGGTACAATGAGCAGTTCTTC. Recombination connected TRBV20-1 to TRBJ2-1, with 10 junctional bases fitting TRBD2. The CDR3 holds 14 amino acids from the cysteine to the phenylalanine. CDR3 DNA is the only sequence kept; it has 42 bases, read in frame from the first base. The germline V gene (reference sequence) yields DFQATT for CDR1 and SNEGSKA for CDR2. From V the trimming removes 2 bases and from J it removes 4 bases, while the gene matches leave 2 bases of the junction unaccounted for.